The sequence of this T cell receptor (beta chain) was determined in a study of Graves' ophthalmopathy and Graves' hyperthyroidism. Study-wide results and limits: Blood also contained most of the expanded thyroid clonotypes above 0.001 frequency. The model's prediction of ophthalmopathy progression had around 70% sensitivity and 72% to 80% specificity.

Amplifying from RNA transcripts, the study obtained TCR beta CDR3 regions. HTBI primers primed a first-round RT-PCR, and a second-round multiplex PCR followed. TCRdb re-analysed the multiplex PCR reads in MiXCR, keeping a single row per CDR3 protein. The sample includes 300,000 or so distinct CDR3 sequences, 17% of them seen just once. V was trimmed by 2 bases and J by 9 bases, leaving 10 bases between them. This CDR3 has 13 residues. Ten or more counts support this clonotype. No antigen is known for it. The sequence came from an adult man with Graves' ophthalmopathy. J is TRBJ2-2 and V is TRBV12-3 or TRBV12-4; either TRBD1 or TRBD2 may supply D (5 bases each). The sequencing input was peripheral blood. The CDR3 sequence is CASSLFRGRELFF. The DNA of the CDR3 is TGTGCCAGCAGTTTATTTCGGGGCAGGGAGCTGTTTTTT.